A selection of T cell receptor beta chains follows, all from one sample in a study of CD8+ T cells in alopecia areata. Profiled with immunoSEQ multiplex PCR; TCRdb holds only in-frame clones, not every one. The sample contains under 250,000 clones, more than 45% of which appear only once. This sample comprised CD4+ T cells sorted from blood, obtained at week 4, from a patient treated with tofacitinib. The receptors were sampled from a human donor with alopecia areata. CDR3s include the opening cysteine and the closing phenylalanine or tryptophan. Fields, in order: V gene, clone size, D gene, J gene, CDR3 protein, CDR3 DNA. A D gene is named only where the DNA matches it firmly. Only part of the rows carry a size: once, few, many, or a class if the clone is expanded.

V gene: TRBV4-1; clone size: -; D gene: -; J gene: TRBJ1-2; CDR3 protein: CASSQVTQGQGYGYTF; CDR3 DNA: TGCGCCAGCAGCCAAGTTACCCAGGGGCAGGGCTATGGCTACACCTTC
V gene: TRBV7-2; clone size: -; D gene: -; J gene: TRBJ1-2; CDR3 protein: CASSLRSPAGGYTF; CDR3 DNA: TGTGCCAGCAGCTTAAGATCCCCGGCGGGCGGCTACACCTTC
V gene: TRBV7-6; clone size: -; D gene: -; J gene: TRBJ2-1; CDR3 protein: CASSSNANEQFF; CDR3 DNA: TGTGCCAGCAGCTCAAACGCCAATGAGCAGTTCTTC
V gene: TRBV5-1; clone size: -; D gene: -; J gene: TRBJ2-5; CDR3 protein: CASSLTGLGDETQYF; CDR3 DNA: TGCGCCAGCAGCTTGACAGGGTTGGGGGATGAGACCCAGTACTTC
V gene: TRBV7-2; clone size: -; D gene: -; J gene: TRBJ2-3; CDR3 protein: CASSRLVDTQYF; CDR3 DNA: TGTGCCAGCAGCCGACTAGTAGATACGCAGTATTTT
V gene: TRBV5-6; clone size: -; D gene: -; J gene: TRBJ1-3; CDR3 protein: CASSLVKTPSGNTIYF; CDR3 DNA: TGTGCCAGCAGCTTGGTAAAAACCCCCTCTGGAAACACCATATATTTT
V gene: TRBV30; clone size: -; D gene: TRBD1; J gene: TRBJ1-6; CDR3 protein: CAWSVALGQSVSPLHF; CDR3 DNA: TGTGCCTGGAGTGTGGCCTTGGGACAGTCGGTGTCACCCCTCCACTTT
V gene: TRBV2; clone size: few; D gene: TRBD2; J gene: TRBJ2-3; CDR3 protein: CASKRGFTDTQYF; CDR3 DNA: TGTGCCAGCAAGCGGGGATTCACAGATACGCAGTATTTT
V gene: TRBV30; clone size: -; D gene: -; J gene: TRBJ2-7; CDR3 protein: CAWSVRLATYEQYF; CDR3 DNA: TGTGCCTGGAGTGTACGGCTAGCGACCTACGAGCAGTACTTC
V gene: TRBV29-1; clone size: once; D gene: -; J gene: TRBJ2-5; CDR3 protein: CSVGDETQYF; CDR3 DNA: TGCAGCGTGGGGGACGAGACCCAGTACTTC
V gene: TRBV29-1; clone size: -; D gene: -; J gene: TRBJ1-2; CDR3 protein: CSVEGQGGGYGYTF; CDR3 DNA: TGCAGCGTTGAGGGGCAGGGCGGGGGATATGGCTACACCTTC
V gene: TRBV25-1; clone size: -; D gene: TRBD1; J gene: TRBJ2-5; CDR3 protein: CASKGQGKETQYF; CDR3 DNA: TGTGCCAGCAAGGGACAGGGGAAAGAGACCCAGTACTTC
V gene: TRBV2; clone size: -; D gene: -; J gene: TRBJ1-2; CDR3 protein: CASNERGGTSGYTF; CDR3 DNA: TGTGCCAGCAACGAGCGGGGGGGGACGAGCGGCTACACCTTC
V gene: TRBV30; clone size: few; D gene: TRBD1; J gene: TRBJ2-7; CDR3 protein: CAFFTGQGIEQYF; CDR3 DNA: TGTGCCTTTTTTACGGGACAGGGAATCGAGCAGTACTTC
V gene: TRBV12-5; clone size: -; D gene: TRBD1; J gene: TRBJ1-2; CDR3 protein: CASGRTGGYGYTF; CDR3 DNA: TGTGCTAGTGGGCGGACAGGCGGCTATGGCTACACCTTC
V gene: TRBV29-1; clone size: -; D gene: -; J gene: TRBJ2-3; CDR3 protein: CSVGGDASSTDTQYF; CDR3 DNA: TGCAGCGTGGGGGGAGACGCCTCTAGCACAGATACGCAGTATTTT
V gene: TRBV29-1; clone size: once; D gene: -; J gene: TRBJ2-3; CDR3 protein: CSMASRVTDTQYF; CDR3 DNA: TGCAGCATGGCCTCTCGGGTGACAGATACGCAGTATTTT
V gene: TRBV2; clone size: -; D gene: -; J gene: TRBJ2-3; CDR3 protein: CASSDQGRDTQYF; CDR3 DNA: TGTGCCAGCAGTGACCAGGGTAGAGATACGCAGTATTTT
V gene: TRBV25-1; clone size: -; D gene: -; J gene: TRBJ2-1; CDR3 protein: CASSDRVGLWNEQFF; CDR3 DNA: TGTGCCAGCAGTGACAGGGTAGGATTGTGGAATGAGCAGTTCTTC
V gene: TRBV4-3; clone size: -; D gene: -; J gene: TRBJ2-7; CDR3 protein: CASSQERSSWVNSYEQYF; CDR3 DNA: TGCGCCAGCAGCCAAGAGAGGAGTTCTTGGGTGAACTCCTACGAGCAGTACTTC
V gene: TRBV29-1; clone size: -; D gene: TRBD1; J gene: TRBJ2-5; CDR3 protein: CSALPTGLSETQYF; CDR3 DNA: TGCAGCGCGCTGCCGACAGGGTTGAGTGAGACCCAGTACTTC
V gene: TRBV15; clone size: -; D gene: -; J gene: TRBJ2-5; CDR3 protein: CATSIRLTETQYF; CDR3 DNA: TGTGCCACCAGTATACGTCTCACGGAGACCCAGTACTTC
V gene: TRBV4-3; clone size: once; D gene: -; J gene: TRBJ2-2; CDR3 protein: CASSQRAAAGYTGELFF; CDR3 DNA: TGCGCCAGCAGCCAACGCGCGGCGGCGGGTTACACCGGGGAGCTGTTTTTT
V gene: TRBV30; clone size: -; D gene: -; J gene: TRBJ1-1; CDR3 protein: CAWSTRSRPMNTEAFF; CDR3 DNA: TGTGCCTGGAGTACCCGGAGCCGTCCCATGAACACTGAAGCTTTCTTT
V gene: TRBV11-2; clone size: -; D gene: TRBD2; J gene: TRBJ2-3; CDR3 protein: CASSLGGTSGLTDTQYF; CDR3 DNA: TGTGCCAGCAGCTTAGGTGGGACTAGCGGACTCACAGATACGCAGTATTTT
V gene: TRBV6-5; clone size: -; D gene: -; J gene: TRBJ1-6; CDR3 protein: CASRDTNNSPLHF; CDR3 DNA: TGTGCCAGCAGGGACACCAATAATTCACCCCTCCACTTT
V gene: TRBV30; clone size: -; D gene: -; J gene: TRBJ2-5; CDR3 protein: CAWKSETQYF; CDR3 DNA: TGTGCCTGGAAATCAGAGACCCAGTACTTC
V gene: TRBV6-1; clone size: -; D gene: -; J gene: TRBJ1-5; CDR3 protein: CAVIAGSGQPQHF; CDR3 DNA: TGTGCCGTTATAGCAGGGTCCGGTCAGCCCCAGCATTTT
V gene: TRBV25-1; clone size: -; D gene: TRBD1; J gene: TRBJ1-2; CDR3 protein: CASSEEGANGYTF; CDR3 DNA: TGTGCCAGCAGTGAGGAGGGGGCCAATGGCTACACCTTC
V gene: TRBV7-9; clone size: -; D gene: -; J gene: TRBJ2-7; CDR3 protein: CASSPDSVGEQYF; CDR3 DNA: TGTGCCAGCAGCCCCGACTCTGTCGGCGAGCAGTACTTC
V gene: TRBV30; clone size: -; D gene: -; J gene: TRBJ1-6; CDR3 protein: CAFQTEAYNSPLHF; CDR3 DNA: TGTGCCTTCCAGACGGAAGCTTATAATTCACCCCTCCACTTT
V gene: TRBV2; clone size: -; D gene: TRBD1; J gene: TRBJ2-7; CDR3 protein: CASSVDRDFYEQYF; CDR3 DNA: TGTGCCAGCAGTGTAGACAGGGATTTCTACGAGCAGTACTTC
V gene: TRBV9; clone size: -; D gene: -; J gene: TRBJ1-6; CDR3 protein: CASSVGVGNSPLHF; CDR3 DNA: TGTGCCAGCAGCGTGGGGGTAGGTAATTCACCCCTCCACTTT
V gene: TRBV30; clone size: once; D gene: -; J gene: TRBJ2-1; CDR3 protein: CAWSTRQGGQFF; CDR3 DNA: TGTGCCTGGAGTACGCGACAGGGAGGGCAGTTCTTC
V gene: TRBV9; clone size: -; D gene: -; J gene: TRBJ1-3; CDR3 protein: CASSARISGNTIYF; CDR3 DNA: TGTGCCAGCAGCGCACGGATCTCTGGAAACACCATATATTTT
V gene: TRBV28; clone size: -; D gene: TRBD2; J gene: TRBJ2-1; CDR3 protein: CASSVLAGASYNEQFF; CDR3 DNA: TGTGCCAGCAGTGTACTAGCGGGGGCCTCCTACAATGAGCAGTTCTTC
V gene: TRBV7-2; clone size: many; D gene: -; J gene: TRBJ2-4; CDR3 protein: CASSHSTVAKNIQYF; CDR3 DNA: TGTGCCAGCAGCCATTCGACGGTAGCCAAAAACATTCAGTACTTC
V gene: TRBV29-1; clone size: -; D gene: -; J gene: TRBJ2-1; CDR3 protein: CSSLIGQGLNNEQFF; CDR3 DNA: TGCAGCTCCCTAATCGGGCAGGGGTTAAACAATGAGCAGTTCTTC
V gene: TRBV30; clone size: -; D gene: -; J gene: TRBJ1-2; CDR3 protein: CAWSAPRLDYGYTF; CDR3 DNA: TGTGCCTGGAGTGCCCCTCGACTGGACTATGGCTACACCTTC
V gene: TRBV7-9; clone size: -; D gene: -; J gene: TRBJ1-2; CDR3 protein: CASSDGGQFNYGYTF; CDR3 DNA: TGTGCCAGCAGCGACGGGGGGCAGTTCAACTATGGCTACACCTTC
V gene: TRBV2; clone size: -; D gene: -; J gene: TRBJ2-2; CDR3 protein: CASWRDAGELFF; CDR3 DNA: TGTGCCAGCTGGAGGGACGCCGGGGAGCTGTTTTTT
V gene: TRBV9; clone size: -; D gene: -; J gene: TRBJ2-7; CDR3 protein: CASSLGPSFYEQYF; CDR3 DNA: TGTGCCAGCAGCTTAGGACCGTCCTTCTACGAGCAGTACTTC
V gene: TRBV2; clone size: few; D gene: TRBD2; J gene: TRBJ2-1; CDR3 protein: CASTAGLAGDNEQFF; CDR3 DNA: TGTGCCAGCACCGCTGGACTAGCGGGGGACAATGAGCAGTTCTTC
V gene: TRBV30; clone size: -; D gene: -; J gene: TRBJ1-4; CDR3 protein: CAWNSIRSSDREKLFF; CDR3 DNA: TGTGCCTGGAATAGTATTCGGAGCTCAGACCGGGAAAAACTGTTTTTT
V gene: TRBV30; clone size: few; D gene: TRBD1; J gene: TRBJ1-2; CDR3 protein: CAWVGTGLFYGYTF; CDR3 DNA: TGTGCCTGGGTGGGGACAGGGCTCTTCTATGGCTACACCTTC
V gene: TRBV9; clone size: -; D gene: TRBD1; J gene: TRBJ1-2; CDR3 protein: CASSPTGSRYGYTF; CDR3 DNA: TGTGCCAGCAGCCCGACAGGGAGCCGATATGGCTACACCTTC
V gene: TRBV25-1; clone size: -; D gene: -; J gene: TRBJ1-1; CDR3 protein: CASSDSAGTEAFF; CDR3 DNA: TGTGCCAGCAGTGATTCAGCGGGCACTGAAGCTTTCTTT
V gene: TRBV7-2; clone size: -; D gene: -; J gene: TRBJ2-6; CDR3 protein: CASSLSGFGANVLTF; CDR3 DNA: TGTGCCAGCAGCTTATCAGGGTTCGGGGCCAACGTCCTGACTTTC
V gene: TRBV2; clone size: -; D gene: -; J gene: TRBJ1-1; CDR3 protein: CASGGNTEAFF; CDR3 DNA: TGTGCCAGCGGGGGAAACACTGAAGCTTTCTTT